This passage covers 14 T cell receptor beta chains from one sample sequenced in a study of T-cell reconstitution after alpha-beta-depleted transplantation in children. Unique molecular identifiers featured in how the TCRbeta library was prepared. TCRdb re-analysed the PCR reads in MiXCR, keeping a single row per CDR3 protein. The sample includes hundreds of thousands of distinct CDR3 sequences, about a sixth of them seen just once. The material was PBMCs, mostly from graft donor cells, obtained 360 days after TCRalphabeta/CD19-depleted stem cell transplant. These receptors all stem from a male patient between 2 and 10 years old who had a stem cell transplant for acute lymphoblastic leukemia, so the T cells may come from the graft donor.

The J gene is TRBJ2-5, the V gene TRBV4-3; TRBD2 agrees at 9 bases. Germline CDR1 is LGHNA and CDR2 is YSLEER. This CDR3 is 18 amino acids long. V was clipped by 0 bases and J by 2 bases; unmatched bases: 10. The DNA of the CDR3 is TGCGCCAGCAGCCAAGATTGGAGGGCTAGCGGGACGCAAGAGACCCAGTACTTC. This encodes CASSQDWRASGTQETQYF.

This clonotype was counted between two and nine times. The chain links TRBV7-8 to TRBJ2-3; D unclear. Germline V gene sequence: CDR1 SGHVS, CDR2 FQNEAQ. Trimming stripped 1 base from V and 5 bases from J, with 4 bases between. The CDR3 covers 12 residues. CDR3 DNA sequence: TGTGCCAGCAGCTTAGAAAGAGATACGCAGTATTTT. This encodes CASSLERDTQYF.

This clonotype occurred a few times. The rearrangement joins TRBV12-3 or TRBV12-4 to TRBJ2-3; D not resolved. Trimming cost V 4 bases and J 8 bases, with 10 bases left between them. The CDR3 sequence is 12 residues long. In DNA, the CDR3 is TGTGCCAGCAGTTCAGAGGAACCTACGCAGTATTTT. It translates to CASSSEEPTQYF.

This clonotype has only a few counts. The chain couples TRBV7-9 to TRBJ2-5, with a weak D call TRBD1 (5 bases). The V and J ends lost 1 base and 2 bases respectively, with 11 bases between them. The V gene's germline CDR1 is SEHNR and CDR2 FQNEAQ (reference sequence). The CDR3 loop spans 15 amino acids. CDR3 sequence: CASSLGTGSQETQYF. Here the CDR3 DNA reads TGTGCCAGCAGCTTAGGTACAGGAAGTCAAGAGACCCAGTACTTC.

The chain carries TRBV12-3 or TRBV12-4 and TRBJ2-1; D is unclear. Trimming pared 7 bases from V and 8 bases from J, leaving 15 bases between. This CDR3 region has 13 residues. CDR3 sequence: CASTSPGPDEQFF. In DNA, the CDR3 is TGTGCCAGCACAAGCCCCGGACCTGATGAGCAGTTCTTC.

This clonotype was counted only a few times. CDR3 loop: CASSFRSSYEQYF. The CDR3 coding sequence is TGTGCCAGCAGTTTCCGTTCCTCCTACGAGCAGTACTTC. The chain employs TRBV27 and TRBJ2-7; no clear D gene. CDR3 length equals 13 residues. V shed 3 bases and J shed 0 bases, with 6 bases lying between them. CDR1 and CDR2 (germline): MNHEY, SMNVEV (reference sequence).

This clonotype occurred a few times. J is TRBJ2-5 and V is TRBV15, with no clear D. Germline CDR1 LNHNV, CDR2 YYDKDF (reference sequence). This CDR3 is built from 17 residues. V lost 3 bases to trimming and J lost 0 bases, with 17 bases between them. CDR3 nucleotides: TGTGCCACCAGCAGGCGCCCTCTTGACGGATACCAAGAGACCCAGTACTTC. This translates into CATSRRPLDGYQETQYF.

In this sample, this clonotype turned up a few times. The rearrangement links TRBV20-1 to TRBJ1-1; tentative D call: TRBD1 (6 bases). Germline CDR1 and CDR2: DFQATT and SNEGSKA (reference sequence). The CDR3 consists of 17 residues. The ends were cut back, 1 base at V and 0 bases at J, with 18 bases in the middle. CDR3 in amino acids: CSARVMVDREMNTEAFF. DNA for the CDR3: TGCAGTGCTAGAGTAATGGTGGACAGAGAAATGAACACTGAAGCTTTCTTT.

This sequence joins TRBV3-1 and TRBJ2-1; D remains unclear. Trimming stripped 2 bases from V and 4 bases from J, with 6 bases between. This CDR3 is 13 amino acids long. Germline V gene data show CDR1 as LGHDT and CDR2 as YNNKEL (reference sequence). Here the CDR3 reads CASSQSRYNEQFF. CDR3 bases: TGTGCCAGCAGCCAAAGTCGGTACAATGAGCAGTTCTTC.

This clonotype occurred a few times. V and J are TRBV11-2 and TRBJ2-1, with TRBD2 identical over 14 bases. The CDR3 has 16 amino acids. V lost 4 bases and J lost 8; bases outside the gene matches: 7. CDR1 is SGHAT, CDR2 FQNNGV, per germline. The CDR3 loop reads CASSSTGTSGGYEQFF. As DNA, the CDR3 is TGTGCCAGCAGCTCAACCGGGACTAGCGGGGGCTATGAGCAGTTCTTC.

The chain recombines TRBV9 with TRBJ2-1; TRBD1 matches at 10 bases. The CDR3 runs 16 residues. The V gene's germline CDR1 is SGDLS and CDR2 YYNGEE. The V segment lost 4 bases and the J segment 6 bases; nucleotides outside the gene matches: 10. The CDR3 bases are TGTGCCAGCAGCACAACCCGACAGGGGGCTGTCAATGAGCAGTTCTTC. It yields the protein CASSTTRQGAVNEQFF.

This clonotype was observed a few times. This chain links TRBV21-1 with TRBJ1-1; the table's D call TRBD1 went unverified against the DNA. TRBV21-1 is a pseudogene locus. This CDR3 contains 16 residues. The CDR3 DNA is TGTGCCAGCAGCAAAGGGACACAGTCTATGAACACTGAAGCTTTCTTT. Amino acids: CASSKGTQSMNTEAFF.

This clonotype was counted ten times or more. The chain has TRBV20-1 and TRBJ2-7; a weak D match, TRBD1 (5 bases). Trimming stripped 0 bases from V and 6 bases from J, with 15 bases between. This CDR3 is built from 14 residues. Germline V CDR1 and CDR2: DFQATT, SNEGSKA (reference sequence). The CDR3 here is CSAREMTVFTEQYF. The CDR3 DNA reads TGCAGTGCTAGAGAGATGACAGTATTTACCGAGCAGTACTTC.

V and J are TRBV4-3 and TRBJ2-3, with unresolved D. Trimming pared 1 base from V and 3 bases from J, leaving 5 bases between. The germline gives CDR1 LGHNA, CDR2 YSLEER. The CDR3 length is 13 residues. CDR3 DNA: TGCGCCAGCAGCCAAGCTACAACAGATACGCAGTATTTT. Translated: CASSQATTDTQYF.